This T cell receptor (beta chain) is drawn from a study of T cell responses to AZD1222 COVID-19 vaccine (dated by TCRdb to about 2021). In terms of the full investigation: A total of 230 to 250 trial participants underwent TCR sequencing, of whom 200 to 220 received two doses of AZD1222 and some 26 received two doses of the MenACWY control vaccine. Trial participants were enrolled by age into 18-55, 56-69 and 70-plus year subgroups, with roughly 160, 29 and 62 TCR-sequenced participants respectively. Study-level results and caveats: Reportedly, close to half of the unique spike-specific TCRs recognized epitopes lying outside the regions that are mutated in the B.1.351 and B.1.1.7 variants. Only six AZD1222 recipients were SARS-CoV-2 seropositive at baseline, limiting conclusions about previously exposed vaccinees. In the small 56-69-year group, the increase in depth fell short of significance, most likely because of low power. Because no samples from the day 14 peak response were available, repertoires could be characterized only after the peak T cell response. Participants were mostly white British, with more females than males. The authors suggested clonal diversity may have been underestimated. The whole spike protein was spanned by vaccine-associated CD4 TCRs, and dominant responses were seen in regions 160-218 and 743-854. Spike-specific TCR breadth and depth rose significantly after two AZD1222 doses compared with day 0 and with MenACWY recipients.

V lost 6 bases and J lost 2 bases, and the count of bases not matched to a germline gene is 6. The CDR3 starts with the cysteine, ends with the phenylalanine, and has 14 residues. Only CDR3 DNA is held: 42 bases, read in frame from base 1. CDR1 SNHLY and CDR2 FYNNEI were looked up in the germline V gene. The CDR3 regions of human TCRbeta chains were analyzed by immunosequencing. In the source study's methods: TCRs in the repertoires were compared against a reference library of SARS-CoV-2-specific TCRs that had been generated with the MIRA antigen-specificity platform. Breadth meant the fraction of unique TCRs that were SARS-CoV-2-associated, whereas depth meant the fraction of total T cells that were SARS-CoV-2-associated. Using the MIRA data, each spike-specific TCR was assigned both to the spike region to which the TCR was reactive and to a CD4 or CD8 class. Log10-transformed breadth and depth values were compared by one-way ANOVA with Sidak's multiple comparisons tests. The table comes from immuneACCESS by way of TCRdb, which keeps in-frame sequences with V and J called. Part of the clones is missing from these tables; in studies checked, under half for an unresolved V gene and the rest for unknown reasons. D and trimming come from the DNA, and the V and J calls and clone size come from that table. In this sample the table shows over 120,000 clones, over 90% of which occur a single time. The ten biggest clones cover 3% to 4% of the sample.

In the paper's terms, the time point label means: about 28 days (+/-7) after the second vaccine dose. AZD1222 recipients with second doses at about 4 weeks or about 12 weeks were pooled, because spike-specific TCR depth and breadth did not differ between schedules. The vaccinee samples were drawn from two UK trials, COV001 and COV002, one of which was a single-blind randomized controlled phase 2/3 trial testing AZD1222 (ChAdOx1 nCoV-19) in healthy adults. Trial participant PBMC samples were collected at day 0 and day 28 after the second dose for TCRbeta chain sequencing. To note about this clone: Its binding antigen is unknown. No base-level quality is on record; no much larger clone is a single base apart.

The chain couples TRBV2 to TRBJ2-5, with 7 middle bases fitting TRBD1. The sample consisted of peripheral blood, taken 28 days after the second AZD1222 dose. The origin of this receptor is an adult who received the AZD1222 COVID-19 vaccine. The CDR3 amino acid sequence is: CASRPDRVQETQYF. The bases are TGTGCCAGCAGGCCCGACAGGGTACAAGAGACCCAGTACTTC.